The 20 T cell receptor beta chains listed next were all sequenced from one sample in a study of T-cell memory formation after mild COVID-19. MiXCR, applied by TCRdb to the 5' RACE reads, yields one record per CDR3 protein. In the table there are hundreds of thousands of distinct CDR3 sequences, roughly 20% of which are singletons. Input material: PBMCs or a T cell subset sorted from them (not recorded which). The receptors were gathered from an adult woman who had mild COVID-19 (a few samples of this study predate the infection). Cell type and time point are not known.

This clonotype was counted a few times. The V and J genes are TRBV3-1 and TRBJ1-4; 7 bases agree with TRBD1. This CDR3 has 15 residues. Germline trimming cut 4 bases from V and 8 bases from J; bases unmatched to any gene: 10. Germline CDR1 and CDR2: LGHDT and YNNKEL (reference sequence). CDR3 sequence: CASSRRSGGREKLFF. The CDR3 nucleotides read TGTGCCAGCAGCCGTCGTTCAGGGGGTAGGGAAAAACTGTTTTTT. Complete variable domain (other parts from reference TRBV3-1 and TRBJ1-4): DTAVSQTPKYLVTQMGNDKSIKCEQNLGHDTMYWYKQDSKKFLKIMFSYNNKELIINETVPNRFSPKSPDKAHLNLHINSLELGDSAVYFCASSRRSGGREKLFFGSGTQLSVL.

The V gene is TRBV12-3 or TRBV12-4, the J gene TRBJ1-6, with D unresolved. The V gene lost 7 bases and the J gene lost 7 bases, with 8 bases spanning the gap. The CDR3 loop spans 12 amino acids. The CDR3 DNA reads TGTGCCAGCACCGGTGCGAATTCACCCCTCCACTTT. Amino acids: CASTGANSPLHF.

The DNA for the CDR3 is TGTGCCAGCAGCCAGCGGGAGGCAGATACGCAGTATTTT. It is translated as CASSQREADTQYF. This chain uses TRBV7-3 with TRBJ2-3, with TRBD2 identical over 9 bases. From germline, CDR1 is SGHTA and CDR2 FQGTGA. J gave up 4 bases and V 5 bases, and 1 base lay outside the gene matches. The length of the CDR3 is 13 residues.

J is TRBJ2-7 and V is TRBV12-3 or TRBV12-4; the D is unclear. The CDR3 is 15 amino acids. V was pared by 6 bases and J by 1 base, with 16 bases between. This chain's CDR3 is CASSELARWSYEQYF. CDR3 nucleotide sequence: TGTGCCAGCAGCGAACTCGCACGTTGGTCCTACGAGCAGTACTTC.

The rearrangement links TRBV20-1 to TRBJ2-7; D is possibly TRBD2 (5 bases). Trimming removed 3 bases at V and 7 bases at J, with 22 bases between. This CDR3 spans 15 amino acids. The V gene's germline CDR1 is DFQATT and CDR2 SNEGSKA (reference sequence). The CDR3 coding sequence is TGCAGTGCTAGGTCGGAGGACTCGCTGCTGAGGGAGCAGTACTTC. Protein product: CSARSEDSLLREQYF.

The gene calls are TRBV11-2 and TRBJ1-6, with a weak D call TRBD1 (6 bases). Germline V gives CDR1 SGHAT, CDR2 FQNNGV. The CDR3 extends over 17 amino acids. V was pared by 5 bases and J by 6 bases, with 20 bases between. The CDR3: CASSLGHLLGANSPLHF. CDR3 DNA sequence: TGTGCCAGCAGCCTGGGACATCTTTTGGGAGCTAATTCACCCCTCCACTTT.

The CDR3 loop is CASSFEGRGQETQYF. CDR3 bases: TGTGCCAGCAGCTTCGAAGGACGTGGTCAAGAGACCCAGTACTTC. The rearrangement uses TRBV7-9 and TRBJ2-5; D unclear. Looked up from germline, CDR1 is SEHNR and CDR2 is FQNEAQ (reference sequence). V shed 3 bases and J shed 2 bases, with 13 bases lying between them. CDR3 length equals 15 residues. The whole variable domain, remainder taken from reference TRBV7-9 and TRBJ2-5, is DTGVSQNPRHKITKRGQNVTFRCDPISEHNRLYWYRQTLGQGPEFLTYFQNEAQLEKSRLLSDRFSAERPKGSFSTLEIQRTEQGDSAMYLCASSFEGRGQETQYFGPGTRLLVL.

The J gene is TRBJ2-5, the V gene TRBV13; 8 bases map to TRBD1. Germline-derived CDR1 and CDR2 are PRHDT and FYEKMQ (reference sequence). The CDR3 is 15 amino acids. The J segment lost 6 bases and the V segment lost 2 bases, leaving 8 bases of the junction unmatched. CDR3 sequence reads: CASSLHGQGAKTQYF. DNA for the CDR3: TGTGCCAGCAGCTTACACGGACAGGGCGCGAAGACCCAGTACTTC.

The chain joins TRBV24-1 to TRBJ2-7; TRBD1 might be the D (7 bases). V was clipped by 9 bases and J by 4 bases, with 21 bases between them. This CDR3 spans 15 amino acids. Germline lookup yields CDR1 KGHDR and CDR2 SFDVKD. The CDR3 sequence is CATSSPGAGGYEQYF. The CDR3 DNA is TGTGCCACCTCCAGCCCAGGGGCAGGGGGGTACGAGCAGTACTTC.

This chain joins TRBV11-3 and TRBJ2-3; no reliable D call. CDR1 is SGHNT and CDR2 is YENEEA in the germline V gene. Trimming took 4 bases from V and 6 from J, leaving 14 bases between them. The CDR3 runs 14 residues. The CDR3: CASSSTMGMDTQYF. DNA of the CDR3: TGTGCCAGCAGCTCCACTATGGGGATGGATACGCAGTATTTT.

Only a few counts were recorded for this clonotype. The chain joins TRBV24-1 to TRBJ2-1; D remains unclear. V was cut by 0 bases and J by 2 bases, with 16 bases left in between. From germline, CDR1 is KGHDR and CDR2 SFDVKD. The CDR3 runs to 18 residues. CDR3 sequence reads: CATSDLPSSEGTYNEQFF. The CDR3 coding sequence is TGTGCCACCAGTGATTTGCCGTCCAGCGAAGGAACCTACAATGAGCAGTTCTTC.

This clonotype was seen more than once but under ten times. The rearrangement joins TRBV20-1 to TRBJ1-5, with D uncertain. Germline V lookup: CDR1 DFQATT, CDR2 SNEGSKA (reference sequence). The CDR3 contains 13 residues. Trimming removed 7 bases at V and 9 bases at J, with 19 bases between. The CDR3 loop reads CSGRLAVDRPQHF. DNA of the CDR3: TGCAGTGGGCGCCTGGCAGTCGATCGGCCCCAGCATTTT.

In its sample, this clonotype was seen a few times. V gene TRBV11-2 combines with J gene TRBJ1-1; D unresolved. The germline V and J ends were trimmed by 8 bases and 6 bases, with 4 bases remaining between them. CDR1 SGHAT and CDR2 FQNNGV come from the germline V gene. The CDR3 totals 9 residues. The CDR3 coding sequence is TGTGCCAGCGGTCCTGAAGCTTTCTTT. It translates to CASGPEAFF.

This clonotype has a handful of counts. The rearrangement uses TRBV7-6 and TRBJ2-1, with TRBD2 matching over 7 bases. The junction had 4 bases not matched to a gene; V was cut back by 1 base and J by 4 bases. CDR1 and CDR2 (germline): SGHVS, FNYEAQ. The CDR3 totals 15 residues. CDR3 residues: CASSLETSYYNEQFF. The CDR3, as DNA: TGTGCCAGCAGCTTAGAGACTAGCTATTACAATGAGCAGTTCTTC.

This sequence joins TRBV29-1 and TRBJ2-3, with 10 positions matching TRBD1. The V gene's germline CDR1 is SQVTM and CDR2 ANQGSEA. This CDR3 is 14 amino acids long. V lost 4 bases to trimming and J lost 4 bases; unmatched junction nucleotides: 5. The CDR3 reads CSVVDRGRSDTQYF. The DNA for the CDR3 is TGCAGCGTTGTAGACAGGGGGCGATCAGATACGCAGTATTTT.

This chain links TRBV29-1 with TRBJ2-5; 8 bases match TRBD2. The V segment lost 5 bases and the J segment 4 bases; nucleotides outside the gene matches: 9. The CDR3 contains 14 residues. Germline V gene lookup returns CDR1 SQVTM and CDR2 ANQGSEA. The CDR3 reads CSVRNGGAGETQYF. The DNA of the CDR3 is TGCAGCGTTAGGAACGGGGGGGCGGGAGAGACCCAGTACTTC.

The V and J genes are TRBV29-1 and TRBJ2-1, with a weak D call TRBD1 (6 bases). The germline CDR1 and CDR2 sequences are SQVTM and ANQGSEA. The V end was cut by 7 bases, the J end by 2 bases, with 18 bases between. This CDR3 spans 15 amino acids. The CDR3 DNA reads TGCAGCGCTCCCTCTGACAGGCCGACCTACAATGAGCAGTTCTTC. Translation: CSAPSDRPTYNEQFF.

The gene calls are TRBV19 and TRBJ2-7, with D hard to call. CDR3 size: 11 residues. V was shortened by 2 bases and J by 7 bases, with 6 bases between the two germline ends. Germline CDR1 and CDR2: LNHDA and SQIVND (reference sequence). The chain's CDR3 is CASSILGEQYF. The CDR3 coding sequence is TGTGCCAGTAGTATACTAGGAGAGCAGTACTTC.

The chain links TRBV6-1 to TRBJ2-3; D is perhaps TRBD2 (5 bases). The CDR3 loop spans 16 amino acids. Trimming took off 10 bases at V and 6 bases at J, with 26 bases between the two ends. Germline V gene sequence: CDR1 MNHNS, CDR2 SASEGT. CDR3 sequence reads: CATTKPRTPSMDTQYF. CDR3 sequence (DNA): TGTGCCACCACTAAACCCCGGACTCCAAGCATGGATACGCAGTATTTT.

The sample holds a few counts of this clonotype. The chain couples TRBV6-2 or TRBV6-3 to TRBJ2-1; 8 bases fit TRBD2. CDR1 MNHEY and CDR2 SVGEGT come from the germline V gene. The V and J ends lost 4 bases and 7 bases, in that order; junction bases with no gene match: 9. The CDR3 spans 15 residues. The CDR3 region is CASSSSGRRRNEQFF. CDR3 bases: TGTGCCAGCAGTTCCAGCGGGAGAAGGAGGAATGAGCAGTTCTTC.